The text below deals with one TCR beta chain. Its antigen is not known. The CDR3 consists of 16 residues. The V gene's germline CDR1 is SGHRS and CDR2 YFSETQ. V was pared by 4 bases and J by 4 bases, with 8 bases of the junction left unmatched. This specimen belongs to a study of response to subunit inactivated influenza vaccine. Study-wide results and caveats: Few new T cells, the authors suggested, are recruited by each seasonal influenza vaccination.

TCRdb ran MiXCR on the RT-PCR reads and lists one entry per CDR3 protein. The table has about 300,000 distinct CDR3 sequences, roughly 22% seen once. This chain uses TRBV5-1 with TRBJ2-6, with 7 bases fitting TRBD1. The receptor comes from a man aged 50 to 75 who received an inactivated influenza vaccine. Sample: PBMCs from blood, taken about 20 months after vaccination. The CDR3 DNA is TGCGCCAGCAGCCTTAGGACAGGCCTCGGGGCCAACGTCCTGACTTTC. Translating it yields CASSLRTGLGANVLTF.